The 27 T cell receptor beta chains given below trace back to one sample, sequenced in a study of blood T cell repertoires in COVID-19. Method: immunoSEQ multiplex PCR; TCRdb's copy keeps in-frame clones and lacks some. Of about 46,000 clones listed, over 70% were seen once; the top ten hold roughly 6%. Source material: peripheral blood. Receptors were obtained from a woman aged 80 or over with acute or convalescent COVID-19.

The gene calls are TRBV18 and TRBJ1-2; the match to TRBD1 covers 7 bases. The trim removed 3 bases at V and 9 bases at J, leaving 10 bases unmatched. The germline V gene encodes CDR1 KGHSH and CDR2 LQKENI. This CDR3 has 14 residues. The CDR3: CASSPLDRESSYTF. CDR3 in DNA: TGTGCCAGCTCACCCCTTGACAGGGAGAGTAGCTACACCTTC.

The chain has TRBV5-6 and TRBJ2-5; 9 bases map to TRBD1. This CDR3 is 15 amino acids long. Germline CDR1 is SGHDT and CDR2 is YYEEEE. V lost 4 bases to trimming and J lost 0 bases; unmatched junction nucleotides: 4. In nucleotides, the CDR3 is TGTGCCAGCAGCCCGGACAGGGGATACCAAGAGACCCAGTACTTC. As protein: CASSPDRGYQETQYF.

V and J are TRBV6-5 and TRBJ1-5, with D unresolved. The length of the CDR3 is 16 residues. Germline CDR1 is MNHEY and CDR2 is SVGAGI. Trimming cost V 0 bases and J 3 bases, with 12 bases left between them. CDR3 sequence (DNA): TGTGCCAGCAGTTACTCGAGGGCTGCGGACAATCAGCCCCAGCATTTT. Translation gives CASSYSRAADNQPQHF.

The rearrangement uses TRBV18 and TRBJ1-5, with D perhaps TRBD1 (5 bases). Trimming removed 3 bases at V and 6 bases at J, with 9 bases between. The CDR3 sequence is 13 residues long. Germline V lookup: CDR1 KGHSH, CDR2 LQKENI. The CDR3 DNA is TGTGCCAGCTCACCTCTCGGGGGTCAGCCCCAGCATTTT. Translating it yields CASSPLGGQPQHF.

The J gene is TRBJ2-5, the V gene TRBV5-1; D is perhaps TRBD1 (5 bases). Trimming shortened V by 6 bases and J by 2 bases, and 20 bases separated the two germline ends. Germline V CDR1 and CDR2: SGHRS, YFSETQ. This CDR3 region has 16 residues. The CDR3 protein is CASIAWRQRFQETQYF. In DNA, the CDR3 is TGCGCCAGCATAGCCTGGAGACAGAGATTTCAAGAGACCCAGTACTTC.

J is TRBJ2-3 and V is TRBV5-6; 7 bases line up with TRBD1. Per germline, CDR1 SGHDT and CDR2 YYEEEE. CDR3 size: 16 residues. The junction had 8 bases not matched to a gene; V was cut back by 4 bases and J by 0 bases. CDR3 nucleotides: TGTGCCAGCAGCCGACAGGGCCCCTTCAGCACAGATACGCAGTATTTT. The encoded protein is CASSRQGPFSTDTQYF.

This sequence joins TRBV20-1 and TRBJ2-7; 12 bases line up with TRBD2. The CDR3 sequence is 14 residues long. J was trimmed by 2 bases and V by 3 bases; bases with no gene match: 2. Germline CDR1 DFQATT, CDR2 SNEGSKA (reference sequence). The chain's CDR3 is CSASGLAGPYEQYF. DNA of the CDR3: TGCAGTGCTAGTGGACTAGCGGGGCCCTACGAGCAGTACTTC.

The genes are TRBV28 and TRBJ2-1; 8 bases agree with TRBD1. V lost 6 bases to trimming and J lost 15 bases; unmatched junction nucleotides: 10. This CDR3 is built from 12 residues. Germline V CDR1 and CDR2: MDHEN, SYDVKM. The CDR3 reads CASRRTGFPWFF. In DNA form, the CDR3 reads TGTGCCAGCAGGAGGACAGGGTTCCCATGGTTCTTC.

CDR3 nucleotides: TGTGCCAGCAGCTTAGACCTTCCGGCGGGGTCGTATGGCTACACCTTC. Protein sequence: CASSLDLPAGSYGYTF. The rearrangement uses TRBV7-9 and TRBJ1-2; D is ambiguous. Germline lookup yields CDR1 SEHNR and CDR2 FQNEAQ (reference sequence). The length of the CDR3 is 16 residues. V shed 1 base and J shed 5 bases, with 17 bases lying between them.

This chain connects TRBV24-1 to TRBJ2-2; weak D call: TRBD1 (5 bases). Germline V CDR1 and CDR2: KGHDR, SFDVKD. V gave up 0 bases and J gave up 6 bases, with 13 bases separating them. The CDR3 is made up of 16 amino acids. CDR3 nucleotide sequence: TGTGCCACCAGTGATTTGAAGGGGCCCCTCGCCGGGGAGCTGTTTTTT. Residues: CATSDLKGPLAGELFF.

This clone was counted between two and nine times. The chain carries TRBV10-1 and TRBJ2-7; TRBD2 matches 7 bases. The V gene end was trimmed by 6 bases and the J gene end by 0 bases; junction bases not matched to a gene: 14. The CDR3 contains 17 residues. Germline V gene data show CDR1 as WNHNN and CDR2 as SYGVQD (reference sequence). The CDR3 region is CASSAPETSLDSYEQYF. In DNA form, the CDR3 reads TGCGCCAGCAGCGCCCCTGAGACTAGCCTAGACTCCTACGAGCAGTACTTC.

The chain is built from TRBV5-1 and TRBJ1-4; D remains unclear. This CDR3 is 15 amino acids long. From germline, CDR1 is SGHRS and CDR2 YFSETQ. The germline V and J ends were trimmed by 4 bases and 6 bases, with 16 bases remaining between them. The CDR3 coding sequence is TGCGCCAGCAGCGCCGGAGGGATGGGAGATGAAAAACTGTTTTTT. Translating it yields CASSAGGMGDEKLFF. Supplemented by reference TRBV5-1 and TRBJ1-4, the full variable domain reads KAGVTQTPRYLIKTRGQQVTLSCSPISGHRSVSWYQQTPGQGLQFLFEYFSETQRNKGNFPGRFSGRQFSNSRSEMNVSTLELGDSALYLCASSAGGMGDEKLFFGSGTQLSVL.

The V and J genes are TRBV6-5 and TRBJ1-2; 9 bases align to TRBD1. CDR3 length equals 14 residues. V was pared by 6 bases and J by 4 bases, with 6 bases of the junction left unmatched. The germline gives CDR1 MNHEY, CDR2 SVGAGI. This chain's CDR3 is CASRQGAGFYGYTF. The CDR3 DNA follows: TGTGCCAGCAGACAGGGGGCCGGATTCTATGGCTACACCTTC.

V gene TRBV3-1 (or the pseudogene TRBV3-2) combines with J gene TRBJ1-1; a possible D gene is TRBD1 (5 bases). V lost 7 bases and J 3 bases, leaving 15 bases between the germline ends. Germline-derived CDR1 and CDR2 are LGHDT and YNNKEL (reference sequence). The CDR3 runs to 14 residues. The chain's CDR3 is CASTSTGDDTEAFF. CDR3 DNA sequence: TGTGCCAGCACCTCAACAGGAGATGACACTGAAGCTTTCTTT.

CDR3 loop: CASSPRDTNSPLHF. CDR3 DNA: TGTGCCAGCTCACCCCGGGACACCAATTCACCCCTCCACTTT. V gene TRBV18 combines with J gene TRBJ1-6, with D perhaps matching TRBD1 (6 bases). The CDR3 runs 14 residues. With 3 bases removed from V and 7 bases from J, the gap between germline ends came to 10 bases. Germline V lookup: CDR1 KGHSH, CDR2 LQKENI. Filled out from reference TRBV18 and TRBJ1-6, the complete variable domain reads NAGVMQNPRHLVRRRGQEARLRCSPMKGHSHVYWYRQLPEEGLKFMVYLQKENIIDESGMPKERFSAEFPKEGPSILRIQQVVRGDSAAYFCASSPRDTNSPLHFGNGTRLTVT.

V and J are TRBV13 and TRBJ2-1; weak D call: TRBD1 (6 bases). Between the trimmed V and J ends, which lost 3 bases and 0 bases, there was a span of 9 bases. Germline CDR1 PRHDT, CDR2 FYEKMQ (reference sequence). This CDR3 is built from 15 residues. DNA for the CDR3: TGTGCCAGCAGCTTTACAGGGAGCTCCTACAATGAGCAGTTCTTC. Translated: CASSFTGSSYNEQFF.

The rearrangement links TRBV11-2 to TRBJ2-4; D is possibly TRBD1 (5 bases). There are 17 residues in the CDR3. Trimming removed 3 bases at V and 0 bases at J, with 15 bases between. Germline V lookup: CDR1 SGHAT, CDR2 FQNNGV. The DNA for the CDR3 is TGTGCCAGCAGCTTTAGGTCAGGGCCCCTAGCCAAAAACATTCAGTACTTC. This translates into CASSFRSGPLAKNIQYF.

This chain links TRBV6-5 with TRBJ1-1; 7 nucleotides match TRBD1. The CDR3 sequence is 16 residues long. Germline values: CDR1 MNHEY, CDR2 SVGAGI. J gave up 5 bases and V 4 bases, and 13 bases lay outside the gene matches. CDR3 residues: CASSFSDRPWETEAFF. The DNA of the CDR3 is TGTGCCAGCAGTTTTTCGGACAGGCCTTGGGAGACTGAAGCTTTCTTT.

V usage is TRBV6-6 and J usage is TRBJ2-3; no clear D. This CDR3 is 15 amino acids long. V was clipped by 8 bases and J by 2 bases, with 17 bases between them. Germline loops: CDR1 MNHNY, CDR2 SVGAGI (reference sequence). The CDR3: CASLLASSFTDTQYF. The CDR3 DNA follows: TGTGCCAGCCTCCTGGCCAGTTCTTTCACAGATACGCAGTATTTT.

The chain combines TRBV29-1 with TRBJ1-2; D remains unclear. The CDR3 length is 13 residues. Between the trimmed V and J ends, which lost 4 bases and 7 bases, there was a span of 16 bases. Germline V lookup: CDR1 SQVTM, CDR2 ANQGSEA. DNA of the CDR3: TGCAGCGTTGCTCGAGAACAGTTAGGTGGCTACACCTTC. Translation gives CSVAREQLGGYTF.

This rearrangement joins TRBV7-8 to TRBJ2-5, with D perhaps matching TRBD2 (6 bases). CDR1 is SGHVS, CDR2 FQNEAQ, per germline. CDR3 size: 16 residues. V shed 1 base and J shed 5 bases, with 17 bases lying between them. The CDR3 region has the DNA TGTGCCAGCAGCTTAGTCGCGGGGACTTGGGGGGAGACCCAGTACTTC. It codes for CASSLVAGTWGETQYF.

V usage is TRBV3-1 (or the pseudogene TRBV3-2) and J usage is TRBJ1-4; D is perhaps TRBD1 (6 bases). Looked up from germline, CDR1 is LGHDT and CDR2 is YNNKEL (reference sequence). The CDR3 length is 14 residues. V lost 8 bases to trimming and J lost 6 bases, with 16 bases between them. For the CDR3, the DNA is TGTGCCAGCGGGGGGGCCGGGACGGATGAAAAACTGTTTTTT. It is translated as CASGGAGTDEKLFF.

The chain combines TRBV7-8 with TRBJ2-3; tentative D call: TRBD2 (7 bases). V dropped 1 base and J dropped 2 bases, with 13 bases sitting between them. The germline gives CDR1 SGHVS, CDR2 FQNEAQ. The CDR3 consists of 16 residues. The chain's CDR3 is CASSLVAGADTDTQYF. CDR3 nucleotide sequence: TGTGCCAGCAGCTTAGTGGCGGGGGCCGACACAGATACGCAGTATTTT.

The chain carries TRBV19 and TRBJ1-5; a possible D gene is TRBD1 (6 bases). V was shortened by 5 bases and J by 3 bases, with 8 bases between the two germline ends. CDR1 and CDR2 from the germline V gene are LNHDA and SQIVND (reference sequence). This CDR3 region has 13 residues. The CDR3 nucleotides are TGTGCCAGTAGTGGACAGCACAATCAGCCCCAGCATTTT. Its protein is CASSGQHNQPQHF.

The rearrangement links TRBV11-2 to TRBJ1-2, with 7 bases identical to TRBD1. This CDR3 has 16 residues. Germline values: CDR1 SGHAT, CDR2 FQNNGV. The trim removed 5 bases at V and 4 bases at J, leaving 13 bases unmatched. CDR3 amino acids: CASSTRQGGDFYGYTF. In DNA, the CDR3 is TGTGCCAGCAGCACCCGACAGGGCGGTGACTTCTATGGCTACACCTTC.

This chain links TRBV27 with TRBJ1-1; D is possibly TRBD1 (6 bases). V shed 5 bases and J shed 1 base, with 17 bases lying between them. The CDR3 covers 16 residues. Germline loops: CDR1 MNHEY, CDR2 SMNVEV (reference sequence). CDR3 sequence reads: CASSPKYWTANTEAFF. The CDR3, as DNA: TGTGCCAGCAGTCCAAAATACTGGACAGCGAACACTGAAGCTTTCTTT.

The CDR3 bases are TGTGCCAGTTACGGAGGGGGCTACACCTTC. Amino acids: CASYGGGYTF. The chain combines TRBV19 with TRBJ1-2; D call uncertain. Trimming pared 8 bases from V and 8 bases from J, leaving 9 bases between. In germline, CDR1 is LNHDA, CDR2 SQIVND (reference sequence). The CDR3 is 10 amino acids.